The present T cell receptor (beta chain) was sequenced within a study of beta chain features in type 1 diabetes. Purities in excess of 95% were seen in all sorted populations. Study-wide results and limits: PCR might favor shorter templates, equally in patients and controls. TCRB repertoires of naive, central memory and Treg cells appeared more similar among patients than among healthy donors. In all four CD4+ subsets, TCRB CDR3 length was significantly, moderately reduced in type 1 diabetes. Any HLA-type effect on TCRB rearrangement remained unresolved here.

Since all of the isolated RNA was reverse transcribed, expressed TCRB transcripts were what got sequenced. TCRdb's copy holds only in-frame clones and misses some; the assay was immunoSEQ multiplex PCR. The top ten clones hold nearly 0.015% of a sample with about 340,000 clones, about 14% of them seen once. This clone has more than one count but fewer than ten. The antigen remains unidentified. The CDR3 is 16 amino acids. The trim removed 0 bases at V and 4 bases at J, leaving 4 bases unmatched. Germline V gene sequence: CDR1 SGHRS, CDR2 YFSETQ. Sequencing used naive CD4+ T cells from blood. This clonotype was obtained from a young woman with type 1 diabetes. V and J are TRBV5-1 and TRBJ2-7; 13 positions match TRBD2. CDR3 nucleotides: TGCGCCAGCAGCTTGGGACTAGCGGGAGGAAGGTACGAGCAGTACTTC. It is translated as CASSLGLAGGRYEQYF.